The source of this T cell receptor beta chain is a study of blood T cells in healthy people across ages. Study-wide results and limits: Researchers report that TCR beta diversity correlated strongly with naive T cell percentage.

This CDR3 has 16 amino acids. Deletions cut 3 bases from V and 0 bases from J, with 15 bases between. Germline CDR1 is SGDLS and CDR2 is YYNGEE. Combining a sample-barcoded 5' primer with a J-beta primer mix, a second PCR ran for roughly 6 to 12 cycles. Using its own MiXCR run on the 5' RACE reads, TCRdb lists one record per CDR3 protein. The sample includes roughly 730,000 distinct CDR3 sequences, around 50% seen only once; the top ten take around 25%. Comments on this clonotype: Antigen specificity is unknown.

The clonotype comes from a man aged 35-49 years in good health. V and J are TRBV9 and TRBJ1-1; possibly TRBD1 for D (5 bases). The sequencing input was blood. CDR3 protein: CASSAGRGALNTEAFF. The CDR3 DNA follows: TGTGCCAGCAGCGCGGGGCGAGGGGCTTTGAACACTGAAGCTTTCTTT.